These 5 T cell receptor beta chains were all obtained from the same sample, sequenced in a study of cytotoxic CD8 clonotypes in ibrutinib-treated CLL. Generated by immunoSEQ multiplex PCR, the TCRdb table keeps only in-frame clones and is missing some. Of some 29,000 clones in the sample, approximately 60% are singletons; the top ten hold around 15%. Source: PBMCs, taken before ibrutinib treatment. Receptors were obtained from a human donor with chronic lymphocytic leukemia.

The CDR3 region has the DNA TGTGCCAGCAGTACAAAGCCCTACAATGAGCAGTTCTTC. Encoded protein: CASSTKPYNEQFF. The chain combines TRBV27 with TRBJ2-1; D uncertain. Per germline, CDR1 MNHEY and CDR2 SMNVEV (reference sequence). V was shortened by 5 bases and J by 2 bases, with 7 bases between the two germline ends. CDR3 size: 13 residues.

The chain combines TRBV9 with TRBJ2-5, with TRBD1 identical over 7 bases. V shed 1 base, J shed 4 bases, and the junction held 10 bases outside the gene matches. This CDR3 has 16 residues. CDR1 SGDLS and CDR2 YYNGEE come from the germline V gene. The CDR3 spells CASSVQDRAYRETQYF. The CDR3 coding sequence is TGTGCCAGCAGCGTACAAGACAGGGCCTACCGAGAGACCCAGTACTTC.

In this sample, this clone turned up once. The chain uses TRBV28 and TRBJ2-1, with TRBD2 matching 10 bases. The CDR3 runs 15 residues. After removal of 2 bases from V and 6 bases from J, the junction contained 4 bases not matched to a gene. Germline V lookup: CDR1 MDHEN, CDR2 SYDVKM. The CDR3 region is CASSLQLAGTNEQFF. CDR3 sequence (DNA): TGTGCCAGCAGTTTACAACTAGCGGGGACCAATGAGCAGTTCTTC.

The chain joins TRBV2 to TRBJ1-1; 12 bases agree with TRBD1. The CDR3 runs 17 residues. Trimming took 7 bases from V and 4 from J; bases not matched to a gene: 13. Per germline, CDR1 SNHLY and CDR2 FYNNEI. CDR3 in amino acids: CASMGSGQGAFGTEAFF. CDR3 in DNA: TGTGCCAGCATGGGATCGGGACAGGGGGCATTTGGCACTGAAGCTTTCTTT.

This rearrangement joins TRBV18 to TRBJ2-1; D possibly corresponds to TRBD1 (6 bases). Germline V CDR1 and CDR2: KGHSH, LQKENI. V was clipped by 1 base and J by 6 bases, with 16 bases between them. This CDR3 is 16 amino acids long. Here the CDR3 reads CASSPRTAGVGNEQFF. The CDR3 DNA follows: TGTGCCAGCTCACCACGCACGGCAGGGGTTGGCAATGAGCAGTTCTTC.